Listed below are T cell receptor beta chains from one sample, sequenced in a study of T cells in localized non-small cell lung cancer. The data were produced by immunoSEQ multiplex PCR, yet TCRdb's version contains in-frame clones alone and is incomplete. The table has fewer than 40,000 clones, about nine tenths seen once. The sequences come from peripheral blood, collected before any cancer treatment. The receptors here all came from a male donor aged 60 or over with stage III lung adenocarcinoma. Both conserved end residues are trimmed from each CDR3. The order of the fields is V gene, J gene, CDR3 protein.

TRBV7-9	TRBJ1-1	ASSLVGQNTEAF
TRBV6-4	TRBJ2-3	ASSVLYAADTQY
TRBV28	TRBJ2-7	ASSLWRSYEQY
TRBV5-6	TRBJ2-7	ASSLLDTYEQY
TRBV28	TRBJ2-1	ASSRVGGTSYNEQF
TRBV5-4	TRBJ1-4	ASSLDAGPNEKLF
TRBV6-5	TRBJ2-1	ASRPPRTGSSEQF
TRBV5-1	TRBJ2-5	ASSHRDLRETQY
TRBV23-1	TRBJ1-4	ASSAPGGSNEKLF
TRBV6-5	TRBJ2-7	ASRPSAGQGHEQY
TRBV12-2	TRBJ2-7	ASRLVQGIPSYEQY
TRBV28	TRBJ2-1	ASTVGPGLAGRNEQF
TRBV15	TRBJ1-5	ATSSRTAYYSNQPQH
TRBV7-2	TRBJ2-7	ASSLVAGGSYEQY
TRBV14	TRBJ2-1	ASRLSGGQVYNEQF
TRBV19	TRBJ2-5	ASSPTDTLGETQY
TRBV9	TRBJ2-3	ASSVEQGITDTQY
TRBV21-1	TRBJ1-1	ASSSHSENTEAF
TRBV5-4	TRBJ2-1	ASSLGAWEKNNEQF
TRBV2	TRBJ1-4	ARSHGTLGTNEKLF
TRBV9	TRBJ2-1	ASSAGVGLLVEQF
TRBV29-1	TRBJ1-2	SDSQGGYGYT
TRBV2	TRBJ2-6	ASTIGTLGANVLT